A single T cell receptor beta chain is shown here with its context. This clonotype was detected ten times or more. Its antigen is not yet known. The sample holds no much larger clone one base away, and base qualities are not on file. Every donor was a healthy Caucasian. The twin cohort consisted of three pairs of female monozygotic twins, all aged 18 to 29 years. Positive isolation kits from Invitrogen were used to isolate the CD4+ and CD8+ T cell populations. Libraries came from 5' RACE. Data came from an Illumina HiSeq 2000. Template switching added a universal primer binding site, and the final cDNA carried a unique molecular identifier that allowed TCR cDNA molecules to be counted accurately. First-strand cDNA for TCR alpha and beta chains was synthesized from specific primers in the conserved constant-segment region. Each cDNA library was double barcoded, with a SMART-Mk sample barcode plus Illumina barcodes, to control for contamination. TruSeq adapter sequences and Illumina sample barcodes were added in two successive PCR steps. The Illumina HiSeq platform was used with custom primers to sequence TCR alpha and beta cDNA libraries. The paper's data handling went like this. Raw reads were processed with MiGEC to extract unique molecular identifiers, and MiXCR was used to determine CDR3 positions. Recombination models were inferred per individual with the repgenHMM and IGoR tools using an EM algorithm. The analysis of shared clonotypes was done with the tcR package in R, with sharing normalized by the product of cloneset sizes. To study raw recombination without the effects of thymic and clonal selection, out-of-frame nonproductive sequences were analyzed. TCRdb redid the processing of the public reads, applying fastp at Q25 and MiXCR, and retained in-frame beta chains. Each record represents a unique CDR3 protein, reported with the most common genes and DNA among its rows. TCRdb assigned the V and J calls; the authors' analysis was not used. This sample has about 330,000 distinct CDR3 sequences in its table, and 10% to 15% of those were observed once. In total, the top ten clones hold around 7.8% of the sample.

The data derive from a study of identical twins listed by TCRdb under 2016. Concerning the study at large: To test whether fetal clonotypes persist, this study deep-sequenced TCR alpha and beta repertoires from monozygotic twins, from unrelated adults of various ages, and from cord blood. To rule out contamination, the twin experiments were replicated at different times with different library preparation protocols. The study at large found these results: Abundant cord blood beta clonotypes had fewer insertions, young adult naive repertoires showed a similar but weaker trend, and memory repertoires showed no such trend. Recombination models systematically underestimated out-of-frame TCR alpha sharing in monozygotic twins but agreed with sharing between unrelated individuals. Because the same donors could not be followed over many years, the conclusions relied on cross-sectional statistical analysis. Out-of-frame TCR alpha sequences shared between twins showed an excess of low generation-probability sequences compared with coincidental sharing between unrelated individuals. A weaker excess of twin sharing was found in beta out-of-frame sequences because the signal-to-noise ratio was lowered by fewer shared sequences. Zero-insertion analyses could be partly confounded by invariant T cells such as MAIT and iNKT, though diverse VJ usage argued against such confounding for most clonotypes.

The junction shows trimming of 3 bases on V and 5 bases on J, plus 18 bases between the germline ends. The germline V gene (reference sequence) supplies CDR1 SEHNR and CDR2 FQNEAQ. The cysteine opens and the phenylalanine closes a CDR3 of 16 amino acids. Left in the record is the CDR3 DNA by itself, 48 bases read in frame from the first base. A further study also used this sample, focusing on yellow fever vaccine responses in identical twins. According to the second study: The authors reported that the T cell response to vaccination in identical twins appeared partly convergent and partly personalized. Focusing on identical twins, the study followed the T cell clones that responded to the vaccine, and did so with precision.

The clonotype comes from a woman aged 18 to 35 in good health. Sequencing input: CD8+ T cells sorted from blood. The chain employs TRBV7-9 and TRBJ2-3; the D region may be TRBD1 or TRBD2, each matching 5 bases equally. The CDR3 is CASSFPPGAVRDTQYF. The nucleotide sequence is TGTGCCAGCAGCTTCCCCCCCGGGGCGGTGAGAGATACGCAGTATTTT.